The present T cell receptor (beta chain) was sequenced within a study of cytotoxic CD8 clonotypes in ibrutinib-treated CLL. Study-level points and caveats: Clonality at baseline surpassed age-matched healthy donors and tracked circulating CD8+ T-cell counts.

Extraction of 1.5 to 2.5 micrograms of genomic DNA from cryopreserved PBMCs supplied material for TCR beta libraries. Produced via immunoSEQ multiplex PCR; TCRdb's table is partial and in-frame only. The sample carries roughly 20,000 clones, roughly 70% recorded once. As to this clone: Its specificity is not known.

Sequences were derived from PBMCs, sampled before ibrutinib treatment. This sequence originates from a human donor with chronic lymphocytic leukemia.

DNA of the CDR3: TGTGCCAGCAGCAGAGACGGAACAAACACTGAAGCTTTCTTT. Translating gives CASSRDGTNTEAFF. The V gene is TRBV7-2, the J gene TRBJ1-1; D gene unclear. The V gene's germline CDR1 is SGHTA and CDR2 FQGNSA. V was pared by 5 bases and J by 2 bases, with 12 bases between. The CDR3 sequence is 14 residues long.